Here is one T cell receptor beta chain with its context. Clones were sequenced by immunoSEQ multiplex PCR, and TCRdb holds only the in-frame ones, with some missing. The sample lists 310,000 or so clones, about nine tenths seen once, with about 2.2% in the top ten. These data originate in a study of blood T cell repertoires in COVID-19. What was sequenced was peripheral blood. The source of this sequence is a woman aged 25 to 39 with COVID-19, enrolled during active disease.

The CDR3 protein is CASSLAASANTGELFF. In nucleotides, the CDR3 is TGTGCCAGCAGCTTGGCAGCTAGCGCGAACACCGGGGAGCTGTTTTTT. V and J are TRBV5-6 and TRBJ2-2, with a weak D call TRBD2 (6 bases). The CDR3 is 16 amino acids. The V and J ends lost 0 bases and 0 bases respectively, with 9 bases between them. Per the germline V gene, CDR1 is SGHDT and CDR2 is YYEEEE. Variable domain in full (rest from reference TRBV5-6 and TRBJ2-2): DAGVTQSPTHLIKTRGQQVTLRCSPKSGHDTVSWYQQALGQGPQFIFQYYEEEERQRGNFPDRFSGHQFPNYSSELNVNALLLGDSALYLCASSLAASANTGELFFGEGSRLTVL.